This TCR beta chain emerged from a study of response to subunit inactivated influenza vaccine. Study-wide results and caveats: Few additional T cells are recruited per seasonal influenza vaccination, authors suggested.

The CDR3 totals 13 residues. The germline CDR1 and CDR2 sequences are SGDLS and YYNGEE. V gave up 3 bases and J gave up 6 bases, with 9 bases separating them. On this clonotype: Its specificity is unknown.

MiXCR, run by TCRdb on the RT-PCR reads, gives a single entry per CDR3 protein. The data hold roughly 650,000 distinct CDR3 sequences, with roughly 14% observed a single time. This receptor was taken from a man in his fifties or sixties who received an inactivated influenza vaccine. V is TRBV9 and J is TRBJ2-2; perhaps TRBD2 as D (5 bases). The specimen was PBMCs from blood, collected 11 to 12 days after vaccination. The CDR3 DNA follows: TGTGCCAGCAGCGCCGGGGATCCCGGGGAGCTGTTTTTT. Translating gives CASSAGDPGELFF.